Each of the 15 T cell receptor beta chains below was sequenced from the same sample in a study of regulatory T cells in long-lasting Graves disease. Time point described: persistent/refractory GD, antithyroid drugs over 5 years with positive TRAb. After RNA was extracted from PBMCs, the TCR library was made from it. Investigators prepared the TCR beta libraries by applying iRepertoire HTBI primers and Arm-PCR of CDR3 regions. TCRdb reanalysed the multiplex PCR reads using MiXCR and keeps one entry per CDR3 protein. The sample records about 660,000 distinct CDR3 sequences, approximately 29% being singletons. The sample consisted of peripheral blood mononuclear cells (PBMCs), taken when the disease was refractory, from a patient treated with antithyroid drugs. The receptor source for this set is a female donor with Graves disease.

A remark on this clonotype: A junction end diverges from the germline sequence, so it may reflect a read error. This CDR3 is CASSEGTRYTEELFF. The CDR3 nucleotides are TGCGCCAGCAGCGAAGGTACTAGATACACCGAGGAGCTGTTTTTT. V is TRBV5-1 and J is TRBJ2-2; D perhaps matches TRBD2 (5 bases). There are 15 residues in the CDR3. Per the germline V gene, CDR1 is SGHRS and CDR2 is YFSETQ.

The chain couples TRBV20-1 to TRBJ1-6, with TRBD1 identical over 8 bases. V was pared by 5 bases and J by 7 bases, with 7 bases of the junction left unmatched. CDR1 is DFQATT and CDR2 is SNEGSKA in the germline V gene (reference sequence). This CDR3 comprises 14 residues. CDR3 protein: CSAPTRTGNSPLHF. The DNA for the CDR3 is TGCAGTGCTCCAACCCGGACAGGGAATTCACCCCTCCACTTT.

J is TRBJ2-7 and V is TRBV10-3; 9 bases fit TRBD2. The V and J ends lost 4 bases and 0 bases, in that order; junction bases with no gene match: 4. CDR3 length equals 15 residues. The germline V gene has CDR1 ENHRY and CDR2 SYGVKD. The CDR3 DNA reads as TGTGCCATCAGTGGGCTAGCGGGGCCCTCCTACGAGCAGTACTTC. It encodes CAISGLAGPSYEQYF.

This clonotype came up a few times. This chain connects TRBV12-3 or TRBV12-4 to TRBJ1-1; a possible D gene is TRBD1 (5 bases). V lost 6 bases and J lost 6, with 17 bases in between. The CDR3 is made up of 14 amino acids. CDR3 region: CASRSPRDGAEAFF. CDR3 DNA sequence: TGTGCCAGCAGGAGTCCACGGGACGGCGCTGAAGCTTTCTTT.

J is TRBJ1-1 and V is TRBV30; 8 bases agree with TRBD1. The germline gives CDR1 GTSNPN, CDR2 SVGIG (reference sequence). V lost 3 bases, J lost 0 bases, and 3 bases stayed unmatched. The CDR3 runs 14 residues. The CDR3 sequence is CAWRTGGLNTEAFF. In nucleotides, the CDR3 is TGTGCCTGGAGAACAGGGGGTTTGAACACTGAAGCTTTCTTT. The variable domain in full, completed from reference TRBV30 and TRBJ1-1, reads SQTIHQWPATLVQPVGSPLSLECTVEGTSNPNLYWYRQAAGRGLQLLFYSVGIGQISSEVPQNLSASRPQDRQFILSSKKLLLSDSGFYLCAWRTGGLNTEAFFGQGTRLTVV.

Turning to this clonotype: The junction differs from germline at one of its ends, possibly a read error. V usage is TRBV28 and J usage is TRBJ1-1; no definite D call. This CDR3 region has 14 residues. The germline CDR1 and CDR2 sequences are MDHEN and SYDVKM. The CDR3 reads CTSSLLQTNTEAFF. DNA for the CDR3: TGTACCAGCAGTTTACTACAGACGAACACTGAAGCTTTCTTT.

This clonotype was found a few times. The chain is built from TRBV20-1 and TRBJ2-7; 7 nucleotides align to TRBD2. J lost 3 bases, V lost 0 bases, and 8 bases had no gene match. Germline lookup yields CDR1 DFQATT and CDR2 SNEGSKA (reference sequence). The CDR3 covers 15 residues. This chain's CDR3 is CSARDRGRGDYEQYF. DNA of the CDR3: TGCAGTGCTAGAGATCGGGGACGGGGGGACTACGAGCAGTACTTC.

The chain uses TRBV20-1 and TRBJ2-7; TRBD2 aligns across 10 bases. This CDR3 has 17 residues. From germline, CDR1 is DFQATT and CDR2 SNEGSKA (reference sequence). The V gene end was trimmed by 4 bases and the J gene end by 0 bases; junction bases not matched to a gene: 12. The CDR3 sequence: CSANPGTSATSSYEQYF. DNA of the CDR3: TGCAGTGCTAACCCGGGGACTAGCGCCACCAGCTCCTACGAGCAGTACTTC.

This clonotype was seen a few times. This sequence joins TRBV15 and TRBJ1-5; D might be TRBD1 (5 bases). V lost 5 bases to trimming and J lost 2 bases, with 16 bases between them. CDR1 and CDR2 from the germline V gene are LNHNV and YYDKDF (reference sequence). This CDR3 comprises 16 residues. The CDR3 reads CATSGDGGTRNQPQHF. CDR3 bases: TGTGCCACCAGCGGCGACGGCGGGACGCGCAATCAGCCCCAGCATTTT.

This clonotype was seen more than once but under ten times. V and J are TRBV12-3 or TRBV12-4 and TRBJ1-2; 7 bases are a match to TRBD1. V was pared by 7 bases and J by 5 bases, with 10 bases of the junction left unmatched. This CDR3 has 14 amino acids. This CDR3 is CASTEETGSYGYTF. The CDR3 bases are TGTGCCAGCACCGAAGAGACAGGGTCTTATGGCTACACCTTC.

This clonotype was counted a few times. CDR3 amino acids: CASSFSVGEQFF. The CDR3 coding sequence is TGTGCCAGCAGCTTCTCCGTAGGCGAGCAGTTCTTC. The chain is built from TRBV11-2 and TRBJ2-1; D not resolved. Between the trimmed V and J ends, which lost 3 bases and 10 bases, there was a span of 10 bases. This CDR3 region has 12 residues. Germline CDR1 is SGHAT and CDR2 is FQNNGV.

This clonotype was recorded a few times. CDR3 amino acids: CAISEMNEILFF. DNA of the CDR3: TGTGCCATCAGTGAGATGAACGAAATACTGTTTTTT. The chain carries TRBV10-3 and TRBJ2-2; D ambiguous. Trimming cost V 2 bases and J 14 bases, with 12 bases left between them. Looked up from germline, CDR1 is ENHRY and CDR2 is SYGVKD. The CDR3 is made up of 12 amino acids.

This sequence joins TRBV28 and TRBJ1-5; tentative D call: TRBD1 (5 bases). Trimming stripped 6 bases from V and 7 bases from J, with 10 bases between. In germline, CDR1 is MDHEN, CDR2 SYDVKM. The CDR3 is 12 residues long. CDR3 amino acids: CASSLTGQPQHF. CDR3 DNA: TGTGCCAGCAGCCTAACAGGACAGCCCCAGCATTTT.

This clonotype was observed a handful of times. The chain has TRBV7-9 and TRBJ2-7; tentative D call: TRBD1 (7 bases). This CDR3 region has 16 residues. Trimming stripped 3 bases from V and 7 bases from J, with 22 bases between. The germline gives CDR1 SEHNR, CDR2 FQNEAQ (reference sequence). The CDR3 sequence is CASSLGGVGQRKEQYF. The CDR3 DNA reads as TGTGCCAGCAGCTTGGGGGGTGTGGGACAGAGGAAGGAGCAGTACTTC.

This clonotype was detected a few times. J is TRBJ1-4 and V is TRBV5-1; TRBD1 is a possible D gene (6 bases). The germline V gene encodes CDR1 SGHRS and CDR2 YFSETQ. The length of the CDR3 is 14 residues. Trimming removed 4 bases at V and 4 bases at J, with 11 bases between. The DNA of the CDR3 is TGCGCCAGCAGCCACGACAGGCGTAATGAAAAACTGTTTTTT. It translates to CASSHDRRNEKLFF.